The present entry profiles one TCR beta chain with its context. Its antigen remains unidentified. The record has no base qualities; no much larger clone is one base away. Donors were healthy HIV-negative adults with no recently reported acute infections or vaccinations. Every donor was a Caucasian adult residing in Nashville, Tennessee, USA. Magnetic negative selection was used to enrich CD4+ T cells, after which naive cells were positively selected on CD45RA and the negative fraction became the memory subset. After blood collection by leukapheresis, PBMCs were isolated using Ficoll-Histopaque density gradient centrifugation and then cryopreserved in the vapor phase of liquid nitrogen. Purity and quantity of every magnetically sorted T cell population were checked by analytical flow cytometry. Genomic DNA was isolated from each sorted fraction and quantified by UV absorbance on a Nanodrop 2000c. These data are taken from a study of shared clonotypes between healthy human individuals (dated by TCRdb to 2018 to 2021). General notes on the study: A couple of women and a few men aged 18 to 49 years were included in the cohort. To increase sequencing depth and limit assay-specific biases, TCR repertoire library preparation and sequencing were carried out by different laboratories using diverse techniques. Per donor, three plates each were used for CD4 naive and CD4 memory, two for CD8 naive, and one for CD8 memory. Per donor, leukapheresis produced somewhere between about 0.8 and 9 billion PBMCs. To estimate repertoire size and how much clonotype sharing occurs between individuals, the study deeply sequenced the blood TCR repertoires of five healthy adults. Summary of the overall study and its limitations: Based on pairwise subsampling, the degree of clonotype sharing among donors was expected to be affected by sequencing depth. Even with the large sequencing depth, rarefaction of the sorted-subset datasets indicated that sequencing was incomplete. Compared with non-shared clonotypes, the clonotypes found in all four sorted-subset donors had higher generation probabilities. Across several donors, roughly 5% of naive CD4, approximately 3.6% of naive CD8, roughly 2.2% of memory CD4, and 0.4% of memory CD8 clonotypes were shared. Larger estimated clonotype richness was generally found for naive subsets than for memory subsets. Because the study included a small number of donors, the genetic and exposure-history diversity represented was limited. Only blood was sampled, and tissue TCR repertoires likely differ from those in blood.

V is clipped by 3 bases and J by 3 bases, and the sequence between their germline boundaries is 8 bases long. The CDR3, cysteine through phenylalanine, is 13 amino acids long. The CDR3 DNA has 39 bases and is translated from base 1. According to the germline V gene, CDR1 reads WSHSY and CDR2 reads SAAADI. Using the deep immunoSEQ assay, multiplex PCR amplified TCR CDR3 regions from genomic DNA. Genomic DNA extracted from each cell subset was distributed evenly over all wells of several immunoSEQ 96-well plates, and each plate served as one replicate. Each replicate PCR for sorted subsets received about 210 ng genomic DNA, equal to 30,000 or so T cell genomes. Purified libraries were measured with a Qubit 3.0 fluorometer, size-checked on a Bioanalyzer 2100, and measured again with the KAPA Library Quantification kit. Every immunoSEQ 96-well plate was sequenced on a separate single-read 150-cycle Illumina NextSeq 550 flow cell. Concerning the study's data processing: Because the immunoSEQ output held only junctional sequences and lacked quality scores, the filtering could not match the filtering applied to full-length reads. To assign V/J genes and CDR3, sequences were annotated against IMGT germline references using PyIR, a Python wrapper for IgBLAST v1.9. Any read was removed if the V/J assignment was weak (E-value above 1e-6), the CDR3 was missing, or the read contained stop codons, out-of-frame junctions, or ambiguous translated residues. V3J clonotypes were defined as sequences sharing the same inferred V gene, J gene, and CDR3 amino acid sequence. Percentage overlap between repertoires was calculated by dividing the number of shared unique clonotypes by the size of the smaller repertoire. Repertoire richness was assessed with RTK rarefaction, the Chao1 estimator, and Recon v2.1 estimates of unobserved clonotypes. Generation probabilities were computed with OLGA for all TCRbeta clonotypes obtained by the gDNA method from a few donors. Here the immuneACCESS table is served through TCRdb, limited to in-frame sequences with V and J called. Missing clones are a known gap in these copies; in checked studies unresolved V genes cover under half, and the rest lacks a known reason. V and J calls and clone size are given by that table; D and trimming were obtained from the DNA. For this sample the table gives more than 1,200,000 clones, of which 98% were detected only once. The ten largest clones capture about 0.35% of the sample.

Sequencing was performed on naive CD4+ T cells sorted from blood. This specimen's cell subset or site label, interpreted: CD45RA+ positively selected. This clonotype originated in a young man in good health. The receptor chain draws on TRBV10-2 and TRBJ2-5; the D gene remains uncertain. The bases are TGCGCCAGCAGTGAAGGGCCCGAAGAGACCCAGTACTTC. The translation is CASSEGPEETQYF.